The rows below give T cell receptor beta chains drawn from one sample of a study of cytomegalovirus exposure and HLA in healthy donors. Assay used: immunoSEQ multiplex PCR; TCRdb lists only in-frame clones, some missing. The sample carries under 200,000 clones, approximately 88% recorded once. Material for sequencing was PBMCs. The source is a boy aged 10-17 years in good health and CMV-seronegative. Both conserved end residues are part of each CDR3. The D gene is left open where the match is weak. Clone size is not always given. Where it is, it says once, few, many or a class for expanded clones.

TGTGCCAGCAGCTTAGGTCTAGGGGTCTCCTACGAGCAGTACTTC	CASSLGLGVSYEQYF	.	TRBV7-9	.	TRBJ2-7
TGTGCCAGCTCACCCCAGGGGATTAATGAAAAACTGTTTTTT	CASSPQGINEKLFF	.	TRBV18	.	TRBJ1-4
TGTGCTAGCAGCCCGGGACAAACGTACCAAGGGACCCAGTACTTC	CASSPGQTYQGTQYF	.	TRBV7-7	.	TRBJ2-5
TGTGCCAGTAGTATCGGACAGATGAACACTGAAGCTTTCTTT	CASSIGQMNTEAFF	.	TRBV19	.	TRBJ1-1
TGTGCCAGCAGTTCCTGGACTAGCGGGACCTACGAGCAGTACTTC	CASSSWTSGTYEQYF	TRBD2	TRBV28	.	TRBJ2-7
TGTGCCAGCAGTGAACAGGGGTTAGCCAAAAACATTCAGTACTTC	CASSEQGLAKNIQYF	.	TRBV6-1	.	TRBJ2-4
TGTGCCAGCAGTCGCACAGGGAACAATCAGCCCCAGCATTTT	CASSRTGNNQPQHF	.	TRBV9	.	TRBJ1-5
TGTGCCACCGCTAGGGGGCTGGACAATGAGCAGTTCTTC	CATARGLDNEQFF	TRBD1	TRBV19	.	TRBJ2-1
TGTGCCAGCAGCGCGGGACAGGAGGGCGGGGAGCTGTTTTTT	CASSAGQEGGELFF	TRBD1	TRBV7-9	.	TRBJ2-2
TGTGCCAGCAGCGCCGGGACAGCCCAGCCCCAGCATTTT	CASSAGTAQPQHF	TRBD1	TRBV9	.	TRBJ1-5
TGTGCCAGCACCAGAACCGGGACTAGATTCTCCTACGAGCAGTACTTC	CASTRTGTRFSYEQYF	TRBD2	TRBV2	.	TRBJ2-7
TGTGCCAGCAGTGAAGCGCCTGGGACAGGGAAAATCTACGAGCAGTACTTC	CASSEAPGTGKIYEQYF	TRBD1	TRBV2	.	TRBJ2-7
TGTGCCAGCAGTTCGCCGGGATTTGGAAACACCATATATTTT	CASSSPGFGNTIYF	.	TRBV27	.	TRBJ1-3
TGTGCCAGCAGCACAGGGGGCTCTGGAAACACCATATATTTT	CASSTGGSGNTIYF	TRBD1	TRBV9	.	TRBJ1-3
TGTGCCAGCAGCTTAGTTCTAAGGGAGGGCAGCTACGAGCAGTACTTC	CASSLVLREGSYEQYF	TRBD2	TRBV11-2	.	TRBJ2-7
TGTGCCAGCAGCGTAGTTAGGGGGTACACTGAAGCTTTCTTT	CASSVVRGYTEAFF	.	TRBV9	.	TRBJ1-1
TGTGCCAGTAGCAGAACTATCCTGGCGGGGAGCAATCAGCCCCAGCATTTT	CASSRTILAGSNQPQHF	.	TRBV19	.	TRBJ1-5
TGTGCCAACGACAGTGACCTCTACGAGCAGTACTTC	CANDSDLYEQYF	.	TRBV6-6	.	TRBJ2-7
TGTGCCACCAGCAGGGGTTGGGGGGGCGAAGTTTTGGGGGAGCAGTACTTC	CATSRGWGGEVLGEQYF	.	TRBV15	.	TRBJ2-7
TGCGCCAGCAGCGGTGGGACTAGCGGGCCCTACGAGCAGTACTTC	CASSGGTSGPYEQYF	TRBD2	TRBV5-1	.	TRBJ2-7
TGCAGCGTTGAGAGAGGGAGTTCCTACAATGAGCAGTTCTTC	CSVERGSSYNEQFF	.	TRBV29-1	.	TRBJ2-1
TGTGCCAGCAGCCACTTCCCCGGGAGTGGGTACGAGCAGTACTTC	CASSHFPGSGYEQYF	.	TRBV4-2	.	TRBJ2-7
TGCAGCGTCTGGACAGGGGTGAAAGATGGCTACACCTTC	CSVWTGVKDGYTF	TRBD1	TRBV29-1	.	TRBJ1-2
TGTGCCAGCAGTCCAGGCAGGGCTACTGAAGCTTTCTTT	CASSPGRATEAFF	.	TRBV6-5	.	TRBJ1-1
TGCAGCGTTGGGGCTAGCGGGGGAAGCCCGGAGCAGTACTTC	CSVGASGGSPEQYF	TRBD2	TRBV29-1	.	TRBJ2-5
TGTGCCAGCAGCACGGACAGGAATCAGCCCCAGCATTTT	CASSTDRNQPQHF	TRBD1	TRBV7-9	few	TRBJ1-5
TGTGCCAGCAGCTTAGTAGCGGGACCGAGCACAGATACGCAGTATTTT	CASSLVAGPSTDTQYF	TRBD2	TRBV11-2	.	TRBJ2-3
TGTGCCAGCACCTTTTCGCGGCGCACAGGCTATGGCTACACCTTC	CASTFSRRTGYGYTF	.	TRBV6-5	.	TRBJ1-2
TGTGCCAGCAGCTCCACAGGTACCTACGAGCAGTACTTC	CASSSTGTYEQYF	.	TRBV13	.	TRBJ2-7
TGCGCCAGCAGCTCTGAGACCCGGGTGGATCAGCCCCAGCATTTT	CASSSETRVDQPQHF	.	TRBV4-1	.	TRBJ1-5
TGTGCCAGCATTATATTGAGGACTATGAACACTGAAGCTTTCTTT	CASIILRTMNTEAFF	.	TRBV2	few	TRBJ1-1
TGTGCCAGCAGCCTCAACACCGGGGAGCTGTTTTTT	CASSLNTGELFF	.	TRBV27	.	TRBJ2-2
TGTGCCAGCAGCACTCGGACTAGCGGGAGTAAGTATGAGCAGTTCTTC	CASSTRTSGSKYEQFF	TRBD2	TRBV13	once	TRBJ2-1
TGTGCCAGTACCGGGACAGCTAACACTGAAGCTTTCTTT	CASTGTANTEAFF	TRBD1	TRBV19	.	TRBJ1-1
TGTGCCAGCAGCATACCAACTAGCGGGGACTACAATGAGCAGTTCTTC	CASSIPTSGDYNEQFF	TRBD2	TRBV11-1	.	TRBJ2-1
TGTGCCAGTAGACAAGGACAGGTTTCCTCGCCCCAGCATTTT	CASRQGQVSSPQHF	TRBD1	TRBV19	.	TRBJ1-5
TGTGCCAGCAGACTAGCGGGAGCCCATAACTACGAGCAGTACTTC	CASRLAGAHNYEQYF	TRBD2	TRBV28	.	TRBJ2-7